This is a list of T cell receptor beta chains from one sample in a study of blood T cell repertoires in COVID-19. Using immunoSEQ multiplex PCR, the repertoire was profiled, and TCRdb retains in-frame clones only, with some absent. Of approximately 150,000 clones listed, approximately 80% were seen once; the top ten hold approximately 2%. The sequenced material came from peripheral blood. These receptors originate from a woman aged 55-75 years with acute or convalescent COVID-19. CDR3s include the opening cysteine and the closing phenylalanine or tryptophan. D genes are given only for firm matches. The listing skips clone size in some rows; elsewhere it reads once, few, many or a size class.

TRBV6-6	TRBD1	-	TRBJ1-4	CASSATGIEKLFF	TGTGCCAGCAGCGCGACAGGGATTGAAAAACTGTTTTTT
TRBV19	TRBD1	-	TRBJ1-5	CASSSTGALDQPQHF	TGTGCCAGTAGCTCGACAGGGGCCTTGGATCAGCCCCAGCATTTT
TRBV11-2	-	-	TRBJ2-7	CASSSTGYEQYF	TGTGCCAGCAGCTCCACAGGGTACGAGCAGTACTTC
TRBV7-9	TRBD1	-	TRBJ2-1	CASSAGTGGRAGVYNEQFF	TGTGCCAGTTCCGCCGGGACAGGGGGCAGGGCGGGGGTCTACAATGAGCAGTTCTTC
TRBV2	TRBD1	-	TRBJ1-5	CASRPTGGRQPQHF	TGTGCCAGCAGGCCGACAGGGGGCCGGCAGCCCCAGCATTTT
TRBV2	-	-	TRBJ2-1	CASSDAGRDEQFF	TGTGCCAGCAGTGATGCAGGCCGCGATGAGCAGTTCTTC
TRBV19	-	-	TRBJ1-6	CASSINSGNSPLHF	TGTGCCAGTAGTATAAACTCAGGAAATTCACCCCTCCACTTT
TRBV10-3	TRBD2	few	TRBJ2-7	CATRGLAATRSSYEQYF	TGTGCCACCCGAGGACTAGCGGCCACACGGAGCTCCTACGAGCAGTACTTC
TRBV7-3	-	-	TRBJ2-7	CASSRAGVLAYEQYF	TGTGCCAGCAGCCGTGCAGGTGTTCTTGCCTACGAGCAGTACTTC
TRBV28	-	-	TRBJ1-2	CASSFSDYGYTF	TGTGCCAGCAGTTTCTCGGACTATGGCTACACCTTC
TRBV10-2	-	-	TRBJ1-2	CASGGGGYGYTF	TGCGCCAGTGGGGGCGGTGGGTATGGCTACACCTTC
TRBV28	-	-	TRBJ2-3	CAPSRGTESERITDTQYF	TGTGCCCCTTCAAGGGGGACGGAGAGTGAAAGAATTACAGATACGCAGTATTTT